One TCR beta chain is described in this entry. What it recognizes is unknown. The sample comes from a study of shared clonotypes between healthy human individuals. Overall study: The study drew on two women and a few men aged 18 to 49 as donors.

Findings of the study overall: Roughly 5% was the fraction of naive CD4 clonotypes found shared across four donors. Sampling was confined to blood; repertoires within tissues likely differ.

The assay was immunoSEQ multiplex PCR, and TCRdb's table has in-frame clones only and misses some. The sample shows under 850,000 clones, 80% to 95% of them seen only once. Naive CD8 cells lacked CD45RO, underwent positive selection for CCR7 and left out terminally differentiated effector memory CD45RA+ cells. Every one of the donors was a Caucasian adult that lived in Nashville, Tennessee. The CDR3 sequence is 16 residues long. The V segment lost 0 bases and the J segment 5 bases; nucleotides outside the gene matches: 3. Germline V gene data show CDR1 as LNHDA and CDR2 as SQIVND (reference sequence).

Sequencing input: naive CD8+ T cells sorted from blood. The origin of this receptor is a man under 40 in good health. The chain joins TRBV19 to TRBJ2-3; 12 bases are a match to TRBD2. In nucleotides, the CDR3 is TGTGCCAGTAGTATAGAGGCGGGACTAGCGGGAGATACGCAGTATTTT. This translates into CASSIEAGLAGDTQYF.